The source of this T cell receptor (beta chain) is a study of T cells in Graves' hyperthyroidism and ophthalmopathy. CDR1 is SGHTA and CDR2 is FQGNSA in the germline V gene. CDR3 length: 15 amino acids. Trimming removed 3 bases at V and 1 base at J, with 12 bases between. RNA transcripts yielded amplified TCR beta CDR3 regions. Carried out on the TCR CDR3, a first-round RT-PCR used the HTBI primer set. TCRdb passed the multiplex PCR reads through MiXCR, listing each CDR3 protein once. Here the sample spans roughly 500,000 distinct CDR3 sequences, roughly 45% being singletons. Study-wide results and limits: Most clonotypes that expanded in the thyroid above 0.001 also showed up in blood. A median roughly six months before onset, the model predicted ophthalmopathy.

The table lists this clonotype with a count of one. Its specificity is unknown. The chain carries TRBV7-2 and TRBJ1-2; D perhaps matches TRBD1 (6 bases). Sequencing was performed on peripheral blood or thyroid tissue (not recorded which). The TCR was taken from an adult woman with Graves' disease, either hyperthyroidism or ophthalmopathy (not recorded which). The CDR3 sequence is CASSLGGRRNYGYTF. CDR3 nucleotides: TGTGCCAGCAGCTTGGGGGGGCGCCGTAACTATGGCTACACCTTC.